This T cell receptor beta chain was retrieved from a study of blood T cell repertoires in COVID-19. The overall study: Researchers got acute and convalescent COVID-19 samples from the United States, Italy and Spain. T cells, B-cell-depleted T cells, or PBMCs provided the cDNA or gDNA that served as material.

How the authors handled the data: Amplification of reference gene primers was used by the study to estimate nucleated cell counts. The data were produced by immunoSEQ multiplex PCR, yet TCRdb's version contains in-frame clones alone and is incomplete. The DNA was the basis for D and trimming; V, J and clone size are from that table. The sample includes about 110,000 clones, more than 65% seen only once; the top ten take less than 8%. This clonotype was sampled from an elderly woman with active or convalescent COVID-19. Source material: peripheral blood.

DNA for the CDR3: TGTGCCAGCAGCTTAGAGGGCGGGACTGAGACCCAGTACTTC. It encodes CASSLEGGTETQYF. V and J are TRBV7-2 and TRBJ2-5; D might be TRBD2 (6 bases). CDR1 and CDR2 (germline): SGHTA, FQGNSA. Trimming stripped 1 base from V and 5 bases from J, with 11 bases between. The CDR3 has 14 residues.